The clone carrying this TCR beta chain was detected only once. Its target is not known. The junction does not match germline at one end; this may be a read error. The CDR3 loop spans 14 amino acids. CDR1 is SGDLS, CDR2 YYNGEE, per germline. The PCR was carried out with 60 Vbeta primers and 13 Jbeta primers. Here immunoSEQ multiplex PCR was the method, and the copy in TCRdb shows in-frame clones only, minus some. Of around 86,000 clones listed, 75% to 85% are singletons. The sample belongs to a study of cytomegalovirus exposure and HLA in healthy donors. Study-level points and caveats: There were 160 or so TCR beta chains listed as cytomegalovirus-associated. Previous analysis showed most TCR beta V segments were productive about 87% or about 30% of the time. A classifier reportedly called cytomegalovirus status with high sensitivity and specificity. Most TCR sequences showed up rarely, but some public TCRs showed up in many donors.

The clonotype originates from a man in his fifties or sixties in good health and CMV-seropositive. The sequencing input was PBMCs. This chain connects TRBV9 to TRBJ2-1; 12 positions match TRBD2. CDR3 DNA sequence: TGTGCCAGCAGCCCGAATTGGGGACTAGCGGGTTTGCTCTTC. It is translated as CASSPNWGLAGLLF.